This T cell receptor beta chain was identified during a study of blood T cell repertoires in COVID-19. Study at large: Samples of COVID-19 (acute and convalescent) were obtained from the United States, Italy and Spain.

Recovered status applied to Cohort 3 donors who had two consecutive negative PCRs. It also applied to those with clearance or with symptom resolution. Germline V gene lookup returns CDR1 LNHDA and CDR2 SQIVND (reference sequence). There are 14 residues in the CDR3. The ends lost 7 bases at V and 5 bases at J; junction bases unmatched: 9. The assay was immunoSEQ multiplex PCR, and TCRdb's table has in-frame clones only and misses some. The sample yields roughly 160,000 clones, about four fifths seen once. The sample consisted of PBMCs or T cells enriched from blood (not recorded which). The TCR originated in an older woman who had recovered from COVID-19. The chain recombines TRBV19 with TRBJ2-3, with 7 bases lining up with TRBD1. The CDR3 here is CASTLRGRGDTQYF. DNA for the CDR3: TGTGCCAGTACCTTGAGGGGGCGCGGAGATACGCAGTATTTT.